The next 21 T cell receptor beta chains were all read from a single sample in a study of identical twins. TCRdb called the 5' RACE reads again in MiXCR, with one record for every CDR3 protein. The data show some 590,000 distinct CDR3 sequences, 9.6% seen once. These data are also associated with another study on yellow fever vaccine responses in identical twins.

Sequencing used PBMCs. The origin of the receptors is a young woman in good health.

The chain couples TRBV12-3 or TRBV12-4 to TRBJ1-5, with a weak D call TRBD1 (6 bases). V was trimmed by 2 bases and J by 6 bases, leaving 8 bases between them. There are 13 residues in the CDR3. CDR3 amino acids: CASSLSGVQPQHF. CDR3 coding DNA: TGTGCCAGCAGTTTATCAGGGGTTCAGCCCCAGCATTTT.

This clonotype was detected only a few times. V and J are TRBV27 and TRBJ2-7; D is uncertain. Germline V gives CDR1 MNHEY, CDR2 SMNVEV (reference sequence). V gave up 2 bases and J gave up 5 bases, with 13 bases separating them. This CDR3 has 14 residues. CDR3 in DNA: TGTGCCAGCAGTTTAGGGTACGGCGGTAACGAGCAGTACTTC. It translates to CASSLGYGGNEQYF.

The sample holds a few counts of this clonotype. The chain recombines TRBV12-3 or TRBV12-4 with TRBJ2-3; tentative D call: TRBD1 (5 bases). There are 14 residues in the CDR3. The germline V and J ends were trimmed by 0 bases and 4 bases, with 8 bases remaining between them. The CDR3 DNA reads TGTGCCAGCAGTTTAGCGTTAGGGGCAGATACGCAGTATTTT. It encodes CASSLALGADTQYF.

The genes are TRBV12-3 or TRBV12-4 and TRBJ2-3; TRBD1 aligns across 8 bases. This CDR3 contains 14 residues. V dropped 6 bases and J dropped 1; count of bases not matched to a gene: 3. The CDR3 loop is CASRGQVGTDTQYF. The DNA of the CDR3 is TGTGCCAGCAGGGGACAGGTGGGCACAGATACGCAGTATTTT.

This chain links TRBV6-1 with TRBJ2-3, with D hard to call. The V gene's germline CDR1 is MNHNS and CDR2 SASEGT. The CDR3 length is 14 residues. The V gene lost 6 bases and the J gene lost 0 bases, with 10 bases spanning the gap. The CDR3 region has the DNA TGTGCCAGCAGGCCGTGGGGTAGCACAGATACGCAGTATTTT. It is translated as CASRPWGSTDTQYF.

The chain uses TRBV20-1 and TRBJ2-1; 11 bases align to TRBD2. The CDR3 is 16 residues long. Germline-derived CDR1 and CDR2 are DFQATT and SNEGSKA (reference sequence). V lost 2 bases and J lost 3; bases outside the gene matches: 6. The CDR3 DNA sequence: TGCAGTGCTAGATTTCGGACTAGCGGGCTCTACAATGAGCAGTTCTTC. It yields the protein CSARFRTSGLYNEQFF.

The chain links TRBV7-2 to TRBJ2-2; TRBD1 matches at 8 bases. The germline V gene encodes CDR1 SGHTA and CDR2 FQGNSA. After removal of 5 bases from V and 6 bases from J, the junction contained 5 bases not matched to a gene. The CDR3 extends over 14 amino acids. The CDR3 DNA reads TGTGCCAGCAGCCGGACAGGGAGCGCCGGGGAGCTGTTTTTT. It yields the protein CASSRTGSAGELFF.

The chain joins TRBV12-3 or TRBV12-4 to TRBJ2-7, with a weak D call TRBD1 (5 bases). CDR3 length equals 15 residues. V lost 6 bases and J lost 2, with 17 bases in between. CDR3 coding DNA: TGTGCCAGCAGCCATAGGGGCGGCTTACCCTACGAGCAGTACTTC. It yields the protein CASSHRGGLPYEQYF.

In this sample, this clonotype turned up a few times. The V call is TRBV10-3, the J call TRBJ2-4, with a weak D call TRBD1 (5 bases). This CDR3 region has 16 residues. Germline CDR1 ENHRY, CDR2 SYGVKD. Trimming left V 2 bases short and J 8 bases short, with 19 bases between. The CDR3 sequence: CAISEPLGQGADIQYF. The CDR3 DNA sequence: TGTGCCATCAGTGAGCCATTGGGGCAGGGTGCAGACATTCAGTACTTC.

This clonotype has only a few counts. In DNA, the CDR3 is TGCAGCGTTGATGGTGGGGGGCCAGTCTTTGGCTACACCTTC. The encoded protein is CSVDGGGPVFGYTF. J is TRBJ1-2 and V is TRBV29-1; D is perhaps TRBD1 (6 bases). Trimming removed 3 bases at V and 7 bases at J, with 18 bases between. Germline CDR1 and CDR2: SQVTM and ANQGSEA. The CDR3 is 14 residues long.

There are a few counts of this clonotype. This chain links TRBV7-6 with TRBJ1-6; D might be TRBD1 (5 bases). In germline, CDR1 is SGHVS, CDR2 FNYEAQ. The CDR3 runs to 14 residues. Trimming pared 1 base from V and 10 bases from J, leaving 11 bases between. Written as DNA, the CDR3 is TGTGCCAGCAGCTTAGACGGGGACCCCTCACCCCTCCACTTT. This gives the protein CASSLDGDPSPLHF.

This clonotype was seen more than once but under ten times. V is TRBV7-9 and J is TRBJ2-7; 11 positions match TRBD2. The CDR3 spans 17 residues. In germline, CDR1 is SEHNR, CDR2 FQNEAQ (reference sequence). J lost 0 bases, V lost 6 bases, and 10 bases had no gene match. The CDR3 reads CASSFRTSGLSSYEQYF. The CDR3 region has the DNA TGTGCCAGCAGTTTCAGGACTAGCGGGTTAAGCTCCTACGAGCAGTACTTC. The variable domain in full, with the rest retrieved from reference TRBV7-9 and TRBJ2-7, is DTGVSQNPRHKITKRGQNVTFRCDPISEHNRLYWYRQTLGQGPEFLTYFQNEAQLEKSRLLSDRFSAERPKGSFSTLEIQRTEQGDSAMYLCASSFRTSGLSSYEQYFGPGTRLTVT.

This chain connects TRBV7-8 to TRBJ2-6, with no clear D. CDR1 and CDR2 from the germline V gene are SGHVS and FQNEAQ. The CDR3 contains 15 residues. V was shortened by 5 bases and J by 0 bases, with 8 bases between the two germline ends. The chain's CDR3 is CASSHSYSGANVLTF. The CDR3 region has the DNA TGTGCCAGCAGCCACAGCTACTCTGGGGCCAACGTCCTGACTTTC.

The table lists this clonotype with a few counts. DNA for the CDR3: TGCAGTGCCCAGACAGGGAGGGAGTCAGATACGCAGTATTTT. Its translation: CSAQTGRESDTQYF. The chain couples TRBV20-1 to TRBJ2-3, with D perhaps being TRBD1 or TRBD2 (7 bases each). The CDR3 has 14 amino acids. V lost 6 bases and J 4 bases, leaving 17 bases between the germline ends. Germline V lookup: CDR1 DFQATT, CDR2 SNEGSKA (reference sequence).

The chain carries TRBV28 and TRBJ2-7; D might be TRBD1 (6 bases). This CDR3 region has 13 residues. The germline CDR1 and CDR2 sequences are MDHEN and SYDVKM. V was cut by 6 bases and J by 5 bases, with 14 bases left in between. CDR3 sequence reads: CASSPTGSNEQYF. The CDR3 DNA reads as TGTGCCAGCAGCCCCACAGGGAGCAACGAGCAGTACTTC.

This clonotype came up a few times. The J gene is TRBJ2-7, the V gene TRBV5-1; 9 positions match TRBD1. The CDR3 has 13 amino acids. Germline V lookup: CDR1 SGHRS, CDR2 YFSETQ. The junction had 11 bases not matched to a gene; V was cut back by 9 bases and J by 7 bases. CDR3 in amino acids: CATSGTGNMEQYF. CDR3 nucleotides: TGCGCCACCTCCGGGACAGGGAATATGGAGCAGTACTTC.

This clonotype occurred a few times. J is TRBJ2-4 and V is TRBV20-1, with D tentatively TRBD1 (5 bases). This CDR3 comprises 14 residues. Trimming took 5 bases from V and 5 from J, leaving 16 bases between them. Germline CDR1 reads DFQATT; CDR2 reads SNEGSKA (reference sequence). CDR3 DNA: TGCAGTGCTTTAAGACAGTTCATTCAAAACATTCAGTACTTC. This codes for CSALRQFIQNIQYF.

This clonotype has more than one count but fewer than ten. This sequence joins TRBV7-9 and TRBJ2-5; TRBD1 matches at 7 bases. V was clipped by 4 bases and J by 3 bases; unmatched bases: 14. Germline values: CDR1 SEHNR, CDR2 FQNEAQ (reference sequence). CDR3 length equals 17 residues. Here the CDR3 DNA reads TGTGCCAGCAGCTCTTCGGACAGGAGACCTGCGGAAGAGACCCAGTACTTC. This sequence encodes CASSSSDRRPAEETQYF.

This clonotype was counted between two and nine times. CDR3 residues: CSASLAGGGEQYF. The CDR3 coding sequence is TGCAGTGCTAGCCTAGCGGGGGGCGGCGAGCAGTACTTC. This chain links TRBV20-1 with TRBJ2-7; TRBD2 matches at 11 bases. The CDR3 runs to 13 residues. The germline V gene has CDR1 DFQATT and CDR2 SNEGSKA (reference sequence). The J segment lost 6 bases and the V segment lost 3 bases, leaving 4 bases of the junction unmatched.

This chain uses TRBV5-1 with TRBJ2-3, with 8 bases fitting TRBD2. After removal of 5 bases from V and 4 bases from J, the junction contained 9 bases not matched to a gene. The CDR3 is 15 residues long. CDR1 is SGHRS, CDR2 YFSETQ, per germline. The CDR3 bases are TGCGCCAGCAGTCGTTCCAGCGGGAGCTCAGATACGCAGTATTTT. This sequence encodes CASSRSSGSSDTQYF.

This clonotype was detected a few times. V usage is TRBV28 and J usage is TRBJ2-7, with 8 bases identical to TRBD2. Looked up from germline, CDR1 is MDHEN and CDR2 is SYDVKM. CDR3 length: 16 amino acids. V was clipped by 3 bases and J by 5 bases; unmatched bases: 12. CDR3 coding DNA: TGTGCCAGCAGTTTTCGAGCGGGAGTCGGTAGCAACGAGCAGTACTTC. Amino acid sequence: CASSFRAGVGSNEQYF.